A single sample is the source of the 27 T cell receptor beta chains below, sequenced in a study of CD8+CD57+ T cells in acquired aplastic anemia. Genomic DNA was employed as the template in profiling TCR beta VDJ and CDR3. TCRdb reprocessed the reads via MiXCR and lists one record per CDR3 protein. The sample contains over 200,000 distinct CDR3 sequences, over 60% of which appear only once. What was sequenced was sorted CD4+, CD8+, or CD8+CD57+ T cells (not recorded which) from PBMCs. These receptors were obtained from a human donor in good health.

This clonotype has just a few counts. The chain has TRBV9 and TRBJ1-3; D uncertain. Germline V gene data show CDR1 as SGDLS and CDR2 as YYNGEE. The CDR3 runs to 12 residues. The V and J ends lost 0 bases and 4 bases respectively, with 2 bases between them. This CDR3 is CASSVEGNTIYF. CDR3 coding DNA: TGTGCCAGCAGCGTAGAGGGAAACACCATATATTTT.

The chain links TRBV19 to TRBJ1-5; D perhaps matches TRBD1 (6 bases). Deletions cut 3 bases from V and 8 bases from J, with 11 bases between. The germline gives CDR1 LNHDA, CDR2 SQIVND (reference sequence). The CDR3 runs 13 residues. The CDR3 bases are TGTGCCAGTAGTATTTTACAGGGAGAGCCCCAGCATTTT. Its translation is CASSILQGEPQHF.

The chain combines TRBV7-8 with TRBJ2-1; tentatively, D is TRBD1 (6 bases). The CDR3 consists of 14 residues. Deletions cut 2 bases from V and 6 bases from J, with 11 bases between. Germline loops: CDR1 SGHVS, CDR2 FQNEAQ. The CDR3 protein is CASSLQGIGNEQFF. DNA for the CDR3: TGTGCCAGCAGCTTACAGGGGATTGGCAATGAGCAGTTCTTC.

The V call is TRBV7-9, the J call TRBJ2-7; 8 bases fit TRBD2. Germline CDR1 is SEHNR and CDR2 is FQNEAQ (reference sequence). Trimming at V came to 5 bases and at J to 6 bases, leaving 3 bases not matched to a gene. The CDR3 is 12 amino acids. CDR3 loop: CASSRGGTEQYF. In DNA, the CDR3 is TGTGCCAGCAGCCGGGGGGGAACCGAGCAGTACTTC.

The chain carries TRBV12-3 or TRBV12-4 and TRBJ1-5, with D tentatively TRBD1 (6 bases). The CDR3 length is 13 residues. V lost 6 bases to trimming and J lost 10 bases, with 16 bases between them. The CDR3, as DNA: TGTGCCAGCAGCCCCGGACAGTGGCAACCCCAGCATTTT. This encodes CASSPGQWQPQHF.

This clonotype was counted only a few times. The chain links TRBV2 to TRBJ1-1; D not resolved. Trimming shortened V by 1 base and J by 4 bases, and 1 base separated the two germline ends. The CDR3 runs 11 residues. CDR1 and CDR2 from the germline V gene are SNHLY and FYNNEI. The CDR3 coding sequence is TGTGCCAGCAGTGAAGGCACTGAAGCTTTCTTT. It codes for CASSEGTEAFF.

The rearrangement uses TRBV12-3 or TRBV12-4 and TRBJ2-3, with 12 bases that match TRBD2. The J segment lost 4 bases and the V segment lost 1 base, leaving 3 bases of the junction unmatched. The CDR3 is made up of 16 amino acids. CDR3 region: CASSLGTSGVADTQYF. CDR3 nucleotides: TGTGCCAGCAGTTTAGGGACTAGCGGGGTCGCAGATACGCAGTATTTT.

This CDR3 reads CASSEGRPTTDTQYF. Written as DNA, the CDR3 is TGTGCCAGCAGCGAGGGGAGGCCCACCACAGATACGCAGTATTTT. The rearrangement links TRBV7-9 to TRBJ2-3, with D perhaps matching TRBD2 (6 bases). Between the trimmed V and J ends, which lost 5 bases and 2 bases, there was a span of 14 bases. CDR3 length: 15 amino acids. The germline CDR1 and CDR2 sequences are SEHNR and FQNEAQ (reference sequence).

This clonotype showed up many times. V usage is TRBV15 and J usage is TRBJ2-7, with TRBD2 matching over 12 bases. The germline CDR1 and CDR2 sequences are LNHNV and YYDKDF (reference sequence). This CDR3 is built from 14 residues. J was trimmed by 3 bases and V by 8 bases; bases with no gene match: 5. Here the CDR3 reads CATARTSGDYEQYF. DNA of the CDR3: TGTGCCACCGCTCGGACTAGCGGGGACTACGAGCAGTACTTC.

V and J are TRBV6-6 and TRBJ2-7; tentatively, D is TRBD1 (6 bases). Trimming took 2 bases from V and 0 from J, leaving 8 bases between them. Germline CDR1 is MNHNY and CDR2 is SVGAGI (reference sequence). The CDR3 contains 14 residues. CDR3 DNA: TGTGCCAGCAGTTACGGACAGTCCTCCTACGAGCAGTACTTC. Its protein is CASSYGQSSYEQYF.

There are many counts of this clonotype. V and J are TRBV9 and TRBJ2-5; 9 bases line up with TRBD2. Germline CDR1 reads SGDLS; CDR2 reads YYNGEE. The CDR3 extends over 19 amino acids. With 0 bases clipped from V and 5 bases from J, the junction kept 17 bases outside the gene matches. DNA for the CDR3: TGTGCCAGCAGCGTAGAGGGGAGGGCGGGGGGGCCGGAGGAGGAGACCCAGTACTTC. This sequence encodes CASSVEGRAGGPEEETQYF.

The chain couples TRBV10-3 to TRBJ1-1; 7 positions match TRBD1. CDR1 and CDR2 from the germline V gene are ENHRY and SYGVKD. CDR3 length: 14 residues. V shed 6 bases and J 5 bases; nucleotides not matched to a gene: 9. CDR3 DNA: TGTGCCATCAGGCCACAGGGGCAGGGTACTGAAGCTTTCTTT. It encodes CAIRPQGQGTEAFF.

This clonotype was seen more than once but under ten times. V usage is TRBV25-1 and J usage is TRBJ2-3; D unresolved. V gave up 2 bases and J gave up 4 bases, with 7 bases separating them. The CDR3 totals 13 residues. Germline CDR1 MGHDK, CDR2 SYGVNS. This chain's CDR3 is CASSEEWADTQYF. CDR3 nucleotides: TGTGCCAGCAGTGAAGAATGGGCAGATACGCAGTATTTT.

Ten or more counts support this clonotype. The V gene is TRBV2, the J gene TRBJ2-7, with 12 bases identical to TRBD2. The CDR3 is made up of 16 amino acids. Trimming took 9 bases from V and 6 from J; bases not matched to a gene: 15. The germline CDR1 and CDR2 sequences are SNHLY and FYNNEI. This CDR3 is CASFATSGSPRGEQYF. The CDR3 coding sequence is TGTGCCAGTTTTGCGACTAGCGGGAGCCCCAGAGGCGAGCAGTACTTC.

This clonotype was detected many times. The V call is TRBV24-1, the J call TRBJ2-3; D remains unclear. CDR1 and CDR2 from the germline V gene are KGHDR and SFDVKD. V was cut by 2 bases and J by 0 bases, with 11 bases left in between. This CDR3 spans 16 amino acids. The CDR3 nucleotides are TGTGCCACCAGTGATTCCCCGAGCTTTAGCACAGATACGCAGTATTTT. Its translation: CATSDSPSFSTDTQYF.

The rearrangement uses TRBV13 and TRBJ2-7; 7 nucleotides agree with TRBD2. The CDR3 sequence is 14 residues long. The germline V gene encodes CDR1 PRHDT and CDR2 FYEKMQ (reference sequence). V shed 4 bases and J 0 bases; nucleotides not matched to a gene: 3. CDR3 sequence reads: CASSSLAGSYEQYF. CDR3 nucleotides: TGTGCCAGCAGCTCCTTAGCGGGCTCCTACGAGCAGTACTTC.

The CDR3: CASSQDPSANEQFF. The DNA of the CDR3 is TGCGCCAGCAGCCAAGATCCTAGCGCCAATGAGCAGTTCTTC. The rearrangement joins TRBV4-3 to TRBJ2-1; a weak D match, TRBD2 (6 bases). This CDR3 region has 14 residues. With 0 bases removed from V and 6 bases from J, the gap between germline ends came to 9 bases. CDR1 and CDR2 (germline): LGHNA, YSLEER.

This clonotype was observed at least ten times. The chain employs TRBV20-1 and TRBJ2-1, with unresolved D. Trimming stripped 3 bases from V and 6 bases from J, with 15 bases between. The CDR3 contains 14 residues. CDR1 and CDR2 (germline): DFQATT, SNEGSKA (reference sequence). DNA for the CDR3: TGCAGTGCTAGCTTTCGGCTAGATGGCAATGAGCAGTTCTTC. Protein sequence: CSASFRLDGNEQFF.

J is TRBJ2-2 and V is TRBV5-4, with D unresolved. CDR1 and CDR2 (germline): SGHNT, YYREEE (reference sequence). Trimming pared 3 bases from V and 4 bases from J, leaving 4 bases between. CDR3 size: 12 residues. The CDR3 DNA follows: TGTGCCAGCAGCTGGACCACCGGGGAGCTGTTTTTT. Protein: CASSWTTGELFF.

The gene calls are TRBV29-1 and TRBJ1-2; D unclear. CDR1 SQVTM and CDR2 ANQGSEA come from the germline V gene. The CDR3 is made up of 13 amino acids. Trimming removed 5 bases from V and 7 bases from J, with 17 bases in between. Written as DNA, the CDR3 is TGCAGCGTTCTTTGTTCGACGCCGGGTGGCTACACCTTC. Amino acids: CSVLCSTPGGYTF.

Remarks on this clonotype: Sequence at one end of the junction differs from germline and may be a read error. DNA for the CDR3: TGTGCCACCAGTGGAGGACAGAACGCCGGGGAGCTGTTTTTT. Amino acids: CATSGGQNAGELFF. J is TRBJ2-2 and V is TRBV24-1; possibly TRBD1 for D (6 bases). Germline CDR1 is KGHDR and CDR2 is SFDVKD. The CDR3 sequence is 14 residues long.

This clonotype appeared a few times. The gene calls are TRBV29-1 and TRBJ1-1; D call uncertain. The CDR3 loop spans 14 amino acids. The germline V gene encodes CDR1 SQVTM and CDR2 ANQGSEA. V shed 0 bases and J shed 4 bases, with 12 bases lying between them. The CDR3 bases are TGCAGCGTTGAAGAGGAATGGGCTTTCACTGAAGCTTTCTTT. It yields the protein CSVEEEWAFTEAFF.

This clonotype was seen repeatedly, ten times or more. The chain joins TRBV27 to TRBJ2-7; the D call may be TRBD1 or TRBD2 (5 bases each). Trimming cost V 0 bases and J 0 bases, with 12 bases left between them. The CDR3 has 16 amino acids. Germline V gives CDR1 MNHEY, CDR2 SMNVEV (reference sequence). CDR3 bases: TGTGCCAGCAGTTTATCCGGGACGTACAACTCCTACGAGCAGTACTTC. Translation: CASSLSGTYNSYEQYF.

This clonotype came up many times. This chain uses TRBV11-3 with TRBJ2-1; tentatively, D is TRBD2 (6 bases). CDR1 and CDR2 (germline): SGHNT, YENEEA. The CDR3 covers 17 residues. With 4 bases removed from V and 5 bases from J, the gap between germline ends came to 21 bases. Here the CDR3 DNA reads TGTGCCAGCAGCTCCGGGACTTTGGGTTCCTTTGACAATGAGCAGTTCTTC. It yields the protein CASSSGTLGSFDNEQFF. Filled out from reference TRBV11-3 and TRBJ2-1, the complete variable domain reads EAGVVQSPRYKIIEKKQPVAFWCNPISGHNTLYWYLQNLGQGPELLIRYENEEAVDDSQLPKDRFSAERLKGVDSTLKIQPAELGDSAVYLCASSSGTLGSFDNEQFFGPGTRLTVL.

The chain employs TRBV10-3 and TRBJ2-1; TRBD2 is a possible D gene (6 bases). The CDR3 loop spans 13 amino acids. The V and J ends lost 6 bases and 8 bases respectively, with 14 bases between them. Germline CDR1 reads ENHRY; CDR2 reads SYGVKD. The CDR3 region has the DNA TGTGCCATCAGAGGAGGGATGGACTATGAGCAGTTCTTC. It yields the protein CAIRGGMDYEQFF.

Points on this clonotype: A junction end diverges from the germline sequence, so it may reflect a read error. The chain couples TRBV24-1 to TRBJ2-1, with D unresolved. The germline V gene has CDR1 KGHDR and CDR2 SFDVKD. The CDR3 is made up of 15 amino acids. This CDR3 reads CATSDSQVPYNEQFF. In DNA form, the CDR3 reads TGTGCCACCAGCGATTCCCAGGTCCCCTACAATGAGCAGTTCTTC.

This sequence joins TRBV7-2 and TRBJ2-5, with unresolved D. Germline CDR1 reads SGHTA; CDR2 reads FQGNSA. CDR3 length equals 14 residues. V lost 3 bases to trimming and J lost 0 bases, with 8 bases between them. CDR3 residues: CASSFLRYQETQYF. As DNA, the CDR3 is TGTGCCAGCAGCTTCCTCCGGTACCAAGAGACCCAGTACTTC.